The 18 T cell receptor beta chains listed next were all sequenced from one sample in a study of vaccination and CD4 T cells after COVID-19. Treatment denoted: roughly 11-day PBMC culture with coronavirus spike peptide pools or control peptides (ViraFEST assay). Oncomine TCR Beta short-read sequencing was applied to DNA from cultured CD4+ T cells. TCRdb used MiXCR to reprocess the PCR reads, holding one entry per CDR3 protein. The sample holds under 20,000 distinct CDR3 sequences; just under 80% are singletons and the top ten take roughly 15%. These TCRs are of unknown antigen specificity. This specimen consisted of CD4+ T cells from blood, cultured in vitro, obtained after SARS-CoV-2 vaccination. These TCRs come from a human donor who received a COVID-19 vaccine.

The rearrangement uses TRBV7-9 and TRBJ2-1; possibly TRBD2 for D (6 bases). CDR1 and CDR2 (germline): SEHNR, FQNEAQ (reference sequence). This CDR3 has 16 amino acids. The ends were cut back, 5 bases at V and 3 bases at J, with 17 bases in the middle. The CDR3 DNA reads TGTGCCAGCAGCCTCCTCTTGGGACTCGGCTACAATGAGCAGTTCTTC. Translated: CASSLLLGLGYNEQFF.

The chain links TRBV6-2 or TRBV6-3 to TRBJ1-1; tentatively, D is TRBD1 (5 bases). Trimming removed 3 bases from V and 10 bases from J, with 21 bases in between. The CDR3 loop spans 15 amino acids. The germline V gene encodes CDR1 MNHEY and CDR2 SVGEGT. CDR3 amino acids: CASSYRGLLGQGAFF. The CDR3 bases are TGTGCCAGCAGTTATCGGGGCCTCCTCGGGCAAGGAGCTTTCTTT.

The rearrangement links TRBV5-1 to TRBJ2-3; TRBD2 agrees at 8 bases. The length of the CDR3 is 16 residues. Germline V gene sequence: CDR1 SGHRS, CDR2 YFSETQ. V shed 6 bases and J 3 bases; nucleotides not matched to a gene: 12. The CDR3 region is CASTNGGAGRTDTQYF. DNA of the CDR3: TGCGCCAGCACTAACGGGGGGGCCGGAAGAACAGATACGCAGTATTTT.

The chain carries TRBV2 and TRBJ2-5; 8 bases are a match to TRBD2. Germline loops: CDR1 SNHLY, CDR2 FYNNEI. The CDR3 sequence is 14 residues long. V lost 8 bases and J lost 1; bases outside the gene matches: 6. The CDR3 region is CASSPGTSQETQYF. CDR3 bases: TGTGCCAGCTCCCCTGGGACTAGCCAAGAGACCCAGTACTTC.

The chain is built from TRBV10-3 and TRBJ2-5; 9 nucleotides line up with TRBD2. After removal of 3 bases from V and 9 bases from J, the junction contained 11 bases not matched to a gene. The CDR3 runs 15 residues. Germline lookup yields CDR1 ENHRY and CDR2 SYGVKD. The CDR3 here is CAISDRRLAGTPQYF. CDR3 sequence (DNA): TGTGCCATCAGTGATCGCAGGCTAGCGGGAACCCCCCAGTACTTC.

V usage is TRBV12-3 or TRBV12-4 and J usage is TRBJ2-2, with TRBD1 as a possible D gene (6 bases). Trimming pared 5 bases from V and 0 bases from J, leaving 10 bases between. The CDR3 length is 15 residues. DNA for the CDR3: TGTGCCAGCAGTCCCCGGGACACGAACACCGGGGAGCTGTTTTTT. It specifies CASSPRDTNTGELFF.

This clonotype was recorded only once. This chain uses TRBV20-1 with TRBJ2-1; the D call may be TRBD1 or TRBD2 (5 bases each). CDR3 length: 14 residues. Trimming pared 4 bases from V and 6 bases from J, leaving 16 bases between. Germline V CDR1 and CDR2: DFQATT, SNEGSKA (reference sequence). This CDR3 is CSAIRASRANEQFF. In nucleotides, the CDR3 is TGCAGTGCTATTCGGGCTAGCAGGGCCAATGAGCAGTTCTTC.

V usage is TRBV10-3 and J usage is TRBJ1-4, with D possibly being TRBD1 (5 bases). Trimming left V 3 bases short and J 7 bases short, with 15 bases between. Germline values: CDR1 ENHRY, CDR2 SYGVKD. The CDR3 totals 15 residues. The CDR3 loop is CAISERGLGSEKLFF. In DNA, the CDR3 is TGTGCCATCAGTGAAAGGGGTCTGGGTAGTGAAAAACTGTTTTTT.

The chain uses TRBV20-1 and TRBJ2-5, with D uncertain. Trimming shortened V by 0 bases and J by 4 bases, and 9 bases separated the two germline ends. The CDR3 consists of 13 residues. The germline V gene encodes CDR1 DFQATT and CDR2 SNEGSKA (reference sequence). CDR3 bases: TGCAGTGCTAGAGATGCAAACATAGAGACCCAGTACTTC. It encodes CSARDANIETQYF.

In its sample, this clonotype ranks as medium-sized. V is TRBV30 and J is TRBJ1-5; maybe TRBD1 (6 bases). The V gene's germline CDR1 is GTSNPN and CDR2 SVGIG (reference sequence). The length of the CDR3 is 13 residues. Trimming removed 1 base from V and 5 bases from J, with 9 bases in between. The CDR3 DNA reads TGTGCCTGGAGTGGGAGGGGGGATCAGCCCCAGCATTTT. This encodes CAWSGRGDQPQHF.

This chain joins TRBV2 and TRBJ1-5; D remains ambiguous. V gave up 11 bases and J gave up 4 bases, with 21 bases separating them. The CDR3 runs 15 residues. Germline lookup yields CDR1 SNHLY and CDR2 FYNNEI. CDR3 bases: TGTGCCGGCACCAGTCGGCCCATTAGTAATCAGCCCCAGCATTTT. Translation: CAGTSRPISNQPQHF.

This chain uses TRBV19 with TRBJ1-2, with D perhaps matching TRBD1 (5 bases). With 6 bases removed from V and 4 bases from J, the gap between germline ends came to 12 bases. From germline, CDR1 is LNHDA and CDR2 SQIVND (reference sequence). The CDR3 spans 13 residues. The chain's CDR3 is CASRSSGSYGYTF. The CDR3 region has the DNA TGTGCCAGTAGATCCTCAGGGAGCTATGGCTACACCTTC.

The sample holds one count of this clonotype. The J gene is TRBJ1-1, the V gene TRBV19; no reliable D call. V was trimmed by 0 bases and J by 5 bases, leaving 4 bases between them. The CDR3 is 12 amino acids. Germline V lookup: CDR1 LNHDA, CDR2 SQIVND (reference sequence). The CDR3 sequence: CASSIEGTEAFF. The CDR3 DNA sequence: TGTGCCAGTAGTATAGAGGGGACTGAAGCTTTCTTT.

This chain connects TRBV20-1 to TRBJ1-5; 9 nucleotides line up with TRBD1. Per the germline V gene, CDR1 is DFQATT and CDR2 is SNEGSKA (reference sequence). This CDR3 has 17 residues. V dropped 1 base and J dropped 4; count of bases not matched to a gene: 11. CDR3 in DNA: TGCAGTGCTAGAGGGGGAACAGGGGGCTTTCGGAATCAGCCCCAGCATTTT. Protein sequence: CSARGGTGGFRNQPQHF.

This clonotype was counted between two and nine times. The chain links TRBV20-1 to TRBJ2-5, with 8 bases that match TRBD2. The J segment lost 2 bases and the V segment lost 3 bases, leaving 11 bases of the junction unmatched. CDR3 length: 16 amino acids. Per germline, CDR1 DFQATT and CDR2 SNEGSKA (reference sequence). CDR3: CSASGGSGAQQETQYF. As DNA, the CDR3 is TGCAGTGCTAGTGGGGGTAGCGGGGCGCAACAAGAGACCCAGTACTTC.

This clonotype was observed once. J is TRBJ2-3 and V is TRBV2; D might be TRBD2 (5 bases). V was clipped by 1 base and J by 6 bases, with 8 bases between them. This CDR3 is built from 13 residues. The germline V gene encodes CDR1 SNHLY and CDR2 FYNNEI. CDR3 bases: TGTGCCAGCAGTGAAGACAGAGGGGATACGCAGTATTTT. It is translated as CASSEDRGDTQYF.

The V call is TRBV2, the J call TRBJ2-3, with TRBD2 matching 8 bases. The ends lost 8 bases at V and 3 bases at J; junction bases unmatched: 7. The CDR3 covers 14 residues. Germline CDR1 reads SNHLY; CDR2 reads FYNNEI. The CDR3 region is CASDGGAGTDTQYF. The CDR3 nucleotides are TGTGCCAGCGACGGGGGGGCGGGAACAGATACGCAGTATTTT.

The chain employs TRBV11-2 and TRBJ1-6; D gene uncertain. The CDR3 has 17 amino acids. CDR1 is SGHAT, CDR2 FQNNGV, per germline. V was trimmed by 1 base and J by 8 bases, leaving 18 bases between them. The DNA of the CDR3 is TGTGCCAGCAGCTTAGGTCCGGGGTCCTACCCGGATTCACCCCTCCACTTT. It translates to CASSLGPGSYPDSPLHF.